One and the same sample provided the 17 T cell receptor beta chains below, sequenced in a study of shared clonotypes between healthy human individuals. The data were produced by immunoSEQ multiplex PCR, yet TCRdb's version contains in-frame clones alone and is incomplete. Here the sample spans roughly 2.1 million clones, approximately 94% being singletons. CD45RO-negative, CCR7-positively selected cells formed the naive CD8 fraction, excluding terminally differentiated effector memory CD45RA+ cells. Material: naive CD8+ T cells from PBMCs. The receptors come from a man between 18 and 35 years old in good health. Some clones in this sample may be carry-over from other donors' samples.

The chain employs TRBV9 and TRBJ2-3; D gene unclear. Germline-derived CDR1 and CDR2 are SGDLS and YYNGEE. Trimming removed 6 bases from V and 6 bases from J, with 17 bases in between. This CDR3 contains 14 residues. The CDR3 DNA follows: TGTGCCAGCACCCCGGTTCTCCGACGGGATACGCAGTATTTT. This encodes CASTPVLRRDTQYF.

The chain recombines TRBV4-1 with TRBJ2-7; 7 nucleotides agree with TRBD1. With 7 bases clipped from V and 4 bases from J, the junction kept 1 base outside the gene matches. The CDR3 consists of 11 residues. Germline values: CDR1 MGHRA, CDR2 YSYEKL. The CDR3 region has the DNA TGCGCCAGCAAGGGACAGTACGAGCAGTACTTC. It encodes CASKGQYEQYF.

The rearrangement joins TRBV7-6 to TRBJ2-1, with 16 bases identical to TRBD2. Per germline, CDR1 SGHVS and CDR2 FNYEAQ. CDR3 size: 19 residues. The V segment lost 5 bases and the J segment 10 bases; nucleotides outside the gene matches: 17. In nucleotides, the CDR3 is TGTGCCAGCAGCCTCCCGGTGGGACTAGCGGGAGGGCTTTCTGACGAGCAGTTCTTC. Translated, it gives CASSLPVGLAGGLSDEQFF.

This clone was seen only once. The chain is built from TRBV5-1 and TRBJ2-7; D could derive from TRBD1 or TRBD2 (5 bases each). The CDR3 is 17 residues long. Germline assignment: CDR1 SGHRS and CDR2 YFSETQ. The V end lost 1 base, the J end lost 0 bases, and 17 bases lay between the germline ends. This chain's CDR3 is CASSLSPGQGFSYEQYF. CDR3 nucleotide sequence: TGCGCCAGCAGCTTGTCTCCGGGGCAGGGTTTCTCCTACGAGCAGTACTTC.

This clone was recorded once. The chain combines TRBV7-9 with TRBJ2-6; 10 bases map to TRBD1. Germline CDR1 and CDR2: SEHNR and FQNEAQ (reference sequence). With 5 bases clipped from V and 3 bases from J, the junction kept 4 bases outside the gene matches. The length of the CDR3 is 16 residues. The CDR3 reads CASSPTGGNGANVLTF. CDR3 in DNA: TGTGCCAGCAGCCCGACAGGGGGCAATGGGGCCAACGTCCTGACTTTC.

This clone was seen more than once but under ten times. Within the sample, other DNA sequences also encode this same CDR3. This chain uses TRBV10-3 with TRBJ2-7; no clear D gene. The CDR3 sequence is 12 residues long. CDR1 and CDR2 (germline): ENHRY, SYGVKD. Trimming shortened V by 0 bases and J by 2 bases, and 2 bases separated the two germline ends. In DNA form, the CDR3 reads TGTGCCATCAGTGAGTCAGCCTACGAGCAGTACTTC. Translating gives CAISESAYEQYF.

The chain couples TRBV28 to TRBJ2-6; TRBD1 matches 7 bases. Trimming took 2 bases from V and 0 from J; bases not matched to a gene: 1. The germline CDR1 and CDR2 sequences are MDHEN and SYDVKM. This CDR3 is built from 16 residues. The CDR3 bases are TGTGCCAGCAGTTTAGACAGGGTCTCTGGGGCCAACGTCCTGACTTTC. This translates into CASSLDRVSGANVLTF.

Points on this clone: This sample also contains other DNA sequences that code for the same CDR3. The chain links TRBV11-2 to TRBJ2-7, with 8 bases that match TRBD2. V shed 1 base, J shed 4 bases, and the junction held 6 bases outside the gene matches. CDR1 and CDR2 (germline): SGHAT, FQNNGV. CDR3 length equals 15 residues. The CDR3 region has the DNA TGTGCCAGCAGCTTAGGCACGGGAGGGCCGTACGAGCAGTACTTC. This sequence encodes CASSLGTGGPYEQYF.

The CDR3 loop is CSVAQGSPDTQYF. The CDR3 coding sequence is TGCAGCGTTGCGCAGGGGAGCCCAGATACGCAGTATTTT. This chain connects TRBV29-1 to TRBJ2-3; D might be TRBD1 (6 bases). CDR3 size: 13 residues. Between the trimmed V and J ends, which lost 4 bases and 4 bases, there was a span of 12 bases. Germline V gene sequence: CDR1 SQVTM, CDR2 ANQGSEA.

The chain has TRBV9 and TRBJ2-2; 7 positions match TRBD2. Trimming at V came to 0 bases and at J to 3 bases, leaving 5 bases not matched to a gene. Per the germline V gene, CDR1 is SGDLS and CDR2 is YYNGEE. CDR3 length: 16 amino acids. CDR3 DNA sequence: TGTGCCAGCAGCGTAGTTGGCGGGAGCTACACCGGGGAGCTGTTTTTT. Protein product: CASSVVGGSYTGELFF.

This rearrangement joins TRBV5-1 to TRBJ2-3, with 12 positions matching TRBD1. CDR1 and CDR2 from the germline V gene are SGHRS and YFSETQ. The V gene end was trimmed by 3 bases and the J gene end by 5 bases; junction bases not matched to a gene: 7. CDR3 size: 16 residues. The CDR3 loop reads CASSWMGQGAGDTQYF. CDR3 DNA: TGCGCCAGCAGCTGGATGGGACAGGGGGCAGGAGATACGCAGTATTTT.

CDR3 loop: CASTPGLYNEQFF. For the CDR3, the DNA is TGTGCCAGCACCCCGGGACTCTACAATGAGCAGTTCTTC. V gene TRBV13 combines with J gene TRBJ2-1; TRBD2 might be the D (6 bases). The length of the CDR3 is 13 residues. The V gene lost 7 bases and the J gene lost 3 bases, with 10 bases spanning the gap. Germline CDR1 and CDR2: PRHDT and FYEKMQ (reference sequence).

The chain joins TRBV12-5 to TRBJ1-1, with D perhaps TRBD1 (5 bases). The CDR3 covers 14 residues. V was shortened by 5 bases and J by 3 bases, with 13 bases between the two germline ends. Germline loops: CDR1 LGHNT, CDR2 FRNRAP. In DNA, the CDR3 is TGTGCTAGTGGTCCCGGGGACCTGGACACTGAAGCTTTCTTT. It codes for CASGPGDLDTEAFF.

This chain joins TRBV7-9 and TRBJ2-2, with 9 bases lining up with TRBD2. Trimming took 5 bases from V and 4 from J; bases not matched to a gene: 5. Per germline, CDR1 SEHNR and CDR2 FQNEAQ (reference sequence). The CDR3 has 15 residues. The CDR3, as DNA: TGTGCCAGCAGCCGCGGACTAGCGCCCACCGGGGAGCTGTTTTTT. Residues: CASSRGLAPTGELFF. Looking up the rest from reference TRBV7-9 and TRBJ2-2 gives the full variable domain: DTGVSQNPRHKITKRGQNVTFRCDPISEHNRLYWYRQTLGQGPEFLTYFQNEAQLEKSRLLSDRFSAERPKGSFSTLEIQRTEQGDSAMYLCASSRGLAPTGELFFGEGSRLTVL.

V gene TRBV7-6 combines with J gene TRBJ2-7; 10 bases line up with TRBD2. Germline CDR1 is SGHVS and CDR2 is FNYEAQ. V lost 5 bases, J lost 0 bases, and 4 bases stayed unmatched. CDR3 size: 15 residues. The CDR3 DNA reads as TGTGCCAGCAGCAAGCGGGAGGGTAGCTCCTACGAGCAGTACTTC. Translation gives CASSKREGSSYEQYF.

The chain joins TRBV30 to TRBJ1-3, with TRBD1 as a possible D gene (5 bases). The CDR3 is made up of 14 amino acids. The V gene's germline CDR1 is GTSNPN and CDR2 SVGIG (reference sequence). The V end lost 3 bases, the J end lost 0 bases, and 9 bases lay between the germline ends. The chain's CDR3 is CAWRGLFSGNTIYF. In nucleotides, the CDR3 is TGTGCCTGGAGGGGGCTATTCTCTGGAAACACCATATATTTT.

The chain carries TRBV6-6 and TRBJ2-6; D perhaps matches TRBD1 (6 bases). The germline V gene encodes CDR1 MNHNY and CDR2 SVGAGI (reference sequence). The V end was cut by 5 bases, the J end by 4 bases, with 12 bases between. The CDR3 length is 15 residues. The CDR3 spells CASSTDSSGANVLTF. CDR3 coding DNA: TGTGCCAGCAGTACGGACAGTTCCGGGGCCAACGTCCTGACTTTC.